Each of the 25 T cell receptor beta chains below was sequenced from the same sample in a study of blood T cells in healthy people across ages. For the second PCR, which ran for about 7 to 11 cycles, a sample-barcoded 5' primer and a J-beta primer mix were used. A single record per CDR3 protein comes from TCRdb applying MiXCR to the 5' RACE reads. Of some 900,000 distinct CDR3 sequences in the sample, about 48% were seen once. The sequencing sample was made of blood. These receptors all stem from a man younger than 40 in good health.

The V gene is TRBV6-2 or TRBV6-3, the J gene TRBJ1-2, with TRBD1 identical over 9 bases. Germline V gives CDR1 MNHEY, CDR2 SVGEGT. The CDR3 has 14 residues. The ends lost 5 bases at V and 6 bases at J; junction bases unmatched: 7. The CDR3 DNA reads TGTGCCAGCAGTCCGCGGGACAGGGCAGATGGCTACACCTTC. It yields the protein CASSPRDRADGYTF.

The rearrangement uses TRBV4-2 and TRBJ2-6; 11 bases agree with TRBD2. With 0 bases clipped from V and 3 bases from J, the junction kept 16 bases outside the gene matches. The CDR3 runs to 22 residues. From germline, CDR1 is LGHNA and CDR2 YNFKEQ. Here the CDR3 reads CASSQDPTSGGPLLGGANVLTF. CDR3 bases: TGTGCCAGCAGCCAAGACCCAACTAGCGGGGGACCCCTACTCGGTGGGGCCAACGTCCTGACTTTC.

CDR3 nucleotide sequence: TGCGCCAGCAGCCAAGATAGCAGCAGGGGTTTGGCCGAGCAGTACTTC. This codes for CASSQDSSRGLAEQYF. The rearrangement uses TRBV4-1 and TRBJ2-7, with a tentative D call TRBD1 (6 bases). Germline V gene sequence: CDR1 MGHRA, CDR2 YSYEKL. CDR3 size: 16 residues. Trimming left V 0 bases short and J 6 bases short, with 18 bases between.

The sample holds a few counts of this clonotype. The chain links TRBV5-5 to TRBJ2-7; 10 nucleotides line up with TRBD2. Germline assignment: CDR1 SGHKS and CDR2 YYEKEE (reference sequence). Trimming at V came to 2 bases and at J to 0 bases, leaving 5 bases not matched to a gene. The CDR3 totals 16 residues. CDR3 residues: CASSFTWTSGSYEQYF. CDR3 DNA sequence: TGTGCCAGCAGCTTTACTTGGACTAGCGGCTCCTACGAGCAGTACTTC.

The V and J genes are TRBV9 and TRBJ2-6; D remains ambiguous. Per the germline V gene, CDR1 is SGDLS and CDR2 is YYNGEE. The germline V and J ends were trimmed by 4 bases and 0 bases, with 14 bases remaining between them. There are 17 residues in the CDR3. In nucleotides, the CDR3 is TGTGCCAGCAGCCCCGTCTGGTTCCTCTCTGGGGCCAACGTCCTGACTTTC. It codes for CASSPVWFLSGANVLTF. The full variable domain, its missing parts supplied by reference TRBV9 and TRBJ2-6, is DSGVTQTPKHLITATGQRVTLRCSPRSGDLSVYWYQQSLDQGLQFLIQYYNGEERAKGNILERFSAQQFPDLHSELNLSSLELGDSALYFCASSPVWFLSGANVLTFGAGSRLTVL.

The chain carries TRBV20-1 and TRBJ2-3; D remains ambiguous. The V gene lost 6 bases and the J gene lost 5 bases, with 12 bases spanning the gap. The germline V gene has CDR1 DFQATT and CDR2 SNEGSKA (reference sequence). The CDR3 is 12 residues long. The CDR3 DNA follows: TGCAGTGCCTCCTACCACCGAGATACGCAGTATTTT. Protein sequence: CSASYHRDTQYF.

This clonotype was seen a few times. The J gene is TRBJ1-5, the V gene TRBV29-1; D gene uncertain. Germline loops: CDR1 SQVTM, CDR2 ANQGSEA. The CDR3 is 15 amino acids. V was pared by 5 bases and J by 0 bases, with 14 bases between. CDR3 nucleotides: TGCAGCGTTCGGTTTGGGCCCAATAGCAATCAGCCCCAGCATTTT. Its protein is CSVRFGPNSNQPQHF.

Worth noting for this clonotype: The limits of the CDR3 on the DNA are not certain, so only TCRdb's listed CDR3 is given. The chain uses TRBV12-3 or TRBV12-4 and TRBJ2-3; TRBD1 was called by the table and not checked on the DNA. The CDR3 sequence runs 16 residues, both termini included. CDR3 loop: CASSLGDTQIRSILYF.

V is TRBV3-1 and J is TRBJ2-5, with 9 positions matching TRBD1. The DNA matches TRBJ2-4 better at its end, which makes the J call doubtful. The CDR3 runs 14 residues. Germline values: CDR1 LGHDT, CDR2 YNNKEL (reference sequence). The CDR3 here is CASSQGTGQNIQYF. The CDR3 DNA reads TGTGCCAGCAGCCAGGGGACAGGGCAAAACATTCAGTACTTC.

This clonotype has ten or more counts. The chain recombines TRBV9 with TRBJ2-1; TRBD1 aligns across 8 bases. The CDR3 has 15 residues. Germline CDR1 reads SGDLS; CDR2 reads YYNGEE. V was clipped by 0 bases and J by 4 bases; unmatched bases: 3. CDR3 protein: CASSVATGGYNEQFF. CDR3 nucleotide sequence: TGTGCCAGCAGCGTAGCAACAGGGGGGTACAATGAGCAGTTCTTC.

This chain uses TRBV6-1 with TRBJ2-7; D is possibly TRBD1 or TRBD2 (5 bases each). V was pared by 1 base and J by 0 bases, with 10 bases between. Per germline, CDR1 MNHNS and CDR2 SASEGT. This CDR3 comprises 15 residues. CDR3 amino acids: CASSEGSGSSYEQYF. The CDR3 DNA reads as TGTGCCAGCAGTGAAGGGTCAGGGAGCTCCTACGAGCAGTACTTC.

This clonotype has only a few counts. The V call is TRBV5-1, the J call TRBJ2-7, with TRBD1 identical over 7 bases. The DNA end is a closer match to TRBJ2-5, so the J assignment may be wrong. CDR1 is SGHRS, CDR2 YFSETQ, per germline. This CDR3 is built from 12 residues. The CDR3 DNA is TGCGCCAGCACCCACAGGGGAGAGACCCAGTACTTC. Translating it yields CASTHRGETQYF.

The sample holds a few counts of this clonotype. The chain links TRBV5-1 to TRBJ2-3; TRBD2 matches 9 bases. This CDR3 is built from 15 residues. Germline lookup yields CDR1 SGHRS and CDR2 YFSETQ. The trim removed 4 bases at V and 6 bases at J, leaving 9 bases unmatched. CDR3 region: CASSPQRGVTDTQYF. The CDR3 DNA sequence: TGCGCCAGCAGCCCACAGCGGGGGGTCACGGATACGCAGTATTTT.

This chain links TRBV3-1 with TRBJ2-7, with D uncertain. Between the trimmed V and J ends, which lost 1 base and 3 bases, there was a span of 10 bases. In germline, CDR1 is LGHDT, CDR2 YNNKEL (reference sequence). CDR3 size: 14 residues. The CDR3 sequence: CASSQASHDYEQYF. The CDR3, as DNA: TGTGCCAGCAGCCAAGCATCCCATGACTACGAGCAGTACTTC.

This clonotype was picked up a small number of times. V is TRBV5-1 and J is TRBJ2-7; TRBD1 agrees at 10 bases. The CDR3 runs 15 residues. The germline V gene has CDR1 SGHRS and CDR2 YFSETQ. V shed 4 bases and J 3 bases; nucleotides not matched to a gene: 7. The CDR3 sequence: CASSGGTGALYEQYF. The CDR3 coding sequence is TGCGCCAGCAGCGGTGGGACAGGGGCTCTCTACGAGCAGTACTTC.

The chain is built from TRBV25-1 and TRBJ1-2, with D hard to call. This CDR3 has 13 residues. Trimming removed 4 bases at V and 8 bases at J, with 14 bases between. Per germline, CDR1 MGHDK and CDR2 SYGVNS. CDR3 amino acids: CASSGNLVRGYTF. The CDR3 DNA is TGTGCCAGCAGTGGGAATCTCGTAAGGGGCTACACCTTC.

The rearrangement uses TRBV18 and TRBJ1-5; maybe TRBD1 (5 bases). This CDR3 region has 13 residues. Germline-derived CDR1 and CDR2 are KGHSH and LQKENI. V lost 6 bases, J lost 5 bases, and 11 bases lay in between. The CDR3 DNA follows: TGTGCCAGCTCCCACGGGGGTGATCAGCCCCAGCATTTT. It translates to CASSHGGDQPQHF.

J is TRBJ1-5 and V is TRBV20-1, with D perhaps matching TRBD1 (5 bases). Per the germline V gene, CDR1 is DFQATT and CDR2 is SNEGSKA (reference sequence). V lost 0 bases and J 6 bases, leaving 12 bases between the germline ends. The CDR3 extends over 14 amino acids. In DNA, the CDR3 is TGCAGTGCTAGAGATGGGGCCGCGGGTCAGCCCCAGCATTTT. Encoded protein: CSARDGAAGQPQHF.

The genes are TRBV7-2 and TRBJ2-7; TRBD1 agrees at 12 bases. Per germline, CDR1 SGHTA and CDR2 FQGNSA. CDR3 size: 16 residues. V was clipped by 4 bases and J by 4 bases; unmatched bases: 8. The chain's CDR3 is CASSSTGTGGRYEQYF. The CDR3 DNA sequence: TGTGCCAGCAGCTCAACCGGGACAGGGGGCCGGTACGAGCAGTACTTC.

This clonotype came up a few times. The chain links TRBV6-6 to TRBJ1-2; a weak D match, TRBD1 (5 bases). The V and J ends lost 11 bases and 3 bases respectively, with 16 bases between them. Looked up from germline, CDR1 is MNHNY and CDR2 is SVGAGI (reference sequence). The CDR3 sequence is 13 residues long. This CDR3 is CASRGPLYYGYTF. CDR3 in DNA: TGTGCCTCCCGGGGCCCCCTTTACTATGGCTACACCTTC.

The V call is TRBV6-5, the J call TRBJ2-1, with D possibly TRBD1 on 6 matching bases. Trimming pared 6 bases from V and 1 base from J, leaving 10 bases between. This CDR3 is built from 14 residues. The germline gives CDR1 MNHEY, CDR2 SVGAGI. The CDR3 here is CASRLQGSYNEQFF. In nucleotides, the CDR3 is TGTGCCAGCAGATTACAGGGTTCCTACAATGAGCAGTTCTTC.

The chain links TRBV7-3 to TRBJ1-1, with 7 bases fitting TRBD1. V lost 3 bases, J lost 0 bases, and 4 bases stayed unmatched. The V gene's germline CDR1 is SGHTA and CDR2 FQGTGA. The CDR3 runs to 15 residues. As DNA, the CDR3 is TGTGCCAGCAGCTTTGACAGGGCAATGAACACTGAAGCTTTCTTT. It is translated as CASSFDRAMNTEAFF.

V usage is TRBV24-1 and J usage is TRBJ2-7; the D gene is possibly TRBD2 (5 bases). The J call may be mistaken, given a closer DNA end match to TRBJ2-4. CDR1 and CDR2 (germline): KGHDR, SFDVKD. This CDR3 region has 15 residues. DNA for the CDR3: TGTGCCACCAGTGATTCCGGGGATGTTGGAAACATTCAGTACTTC. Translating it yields CATSDSGDVGNIQYF.

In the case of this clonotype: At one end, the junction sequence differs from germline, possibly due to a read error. The CDR3 region is CASSGRGGYNQQFF. The CDR3 DNA reads TGTGCCAGCAGCGGGCGGGGGGGATACAATCAGCAGTTCTTC. This rearrangement joins TRBV6-2 or TRBV6-3 to TRBJ2-1; 9 nucleotides align to TRBD2. The CDR3 has 14 amino acids. CDR1 is MNHEY, CDR2 SVGEGT, per germline.

The CDR3 coding sequence is TGCAGCGTTCCGGACAGGGTTACGAAGACCCAGTACTTC. Protein sequence: CSVPDRVTKTQYF. The chain links TRBV29-1 to TRBJ2-7; 8 positions agree with TRBD1. The end of the DNA is better explained by TRBJ2-5, so the J call may be wrong. Per the germline V gene, CDR1 is SQVTM and CDR2 is ANQGSEA. The CDR3 length is 13 residues.